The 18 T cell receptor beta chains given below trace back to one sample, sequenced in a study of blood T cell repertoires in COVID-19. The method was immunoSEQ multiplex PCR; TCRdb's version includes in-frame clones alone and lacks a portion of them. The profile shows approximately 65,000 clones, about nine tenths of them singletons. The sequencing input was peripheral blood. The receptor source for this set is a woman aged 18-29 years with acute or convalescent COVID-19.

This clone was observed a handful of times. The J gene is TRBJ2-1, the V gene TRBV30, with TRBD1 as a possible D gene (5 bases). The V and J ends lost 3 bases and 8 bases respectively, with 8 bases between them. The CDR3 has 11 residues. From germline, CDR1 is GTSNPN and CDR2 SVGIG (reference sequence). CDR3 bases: TGTGCCTGGAGCCACAGGTATGAGCAGTTCTTC. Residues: CAWSHRYEQFF.

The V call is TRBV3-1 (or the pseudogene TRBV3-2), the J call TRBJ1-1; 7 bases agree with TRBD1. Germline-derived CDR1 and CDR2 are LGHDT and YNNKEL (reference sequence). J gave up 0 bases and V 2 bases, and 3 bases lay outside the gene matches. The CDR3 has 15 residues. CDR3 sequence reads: CASSQSDRLNTEAFF. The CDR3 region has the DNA TGTGCCAGCAGCCAATCGGACAGGTTGAACACTGAAGCTTTCTTT.

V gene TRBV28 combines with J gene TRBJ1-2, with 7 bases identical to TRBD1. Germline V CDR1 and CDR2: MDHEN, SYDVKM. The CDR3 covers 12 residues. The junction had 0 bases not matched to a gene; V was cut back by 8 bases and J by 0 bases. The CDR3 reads CASQGANYGYTF. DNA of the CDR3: TGTGCCAGCCAGGGGGCTAACTATGGCTACACCTTC.

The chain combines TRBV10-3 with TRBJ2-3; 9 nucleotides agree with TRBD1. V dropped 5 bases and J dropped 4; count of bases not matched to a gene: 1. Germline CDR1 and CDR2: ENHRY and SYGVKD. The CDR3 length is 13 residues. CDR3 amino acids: CAISRQGADTQYF. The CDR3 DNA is TGTGCCATCAGTCGACAGGGGGCAGATACGCAGTATTTT.

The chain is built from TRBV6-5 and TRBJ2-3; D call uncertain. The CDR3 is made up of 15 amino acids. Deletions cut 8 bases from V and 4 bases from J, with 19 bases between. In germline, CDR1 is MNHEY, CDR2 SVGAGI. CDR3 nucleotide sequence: TGTGCCAGCTTTTTGTTCGCGTCAAATTCAGATACGCAGTATTTT. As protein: CASFLFASNSDTQYF.

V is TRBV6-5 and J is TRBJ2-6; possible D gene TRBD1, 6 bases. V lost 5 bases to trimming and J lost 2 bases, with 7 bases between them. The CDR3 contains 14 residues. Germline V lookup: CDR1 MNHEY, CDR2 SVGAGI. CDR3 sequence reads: CASSNRAGANVLTF. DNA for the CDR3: TGTGCCAGCAGTAACAGGGCTGGGGCCAACGTCCTGACTTTC.

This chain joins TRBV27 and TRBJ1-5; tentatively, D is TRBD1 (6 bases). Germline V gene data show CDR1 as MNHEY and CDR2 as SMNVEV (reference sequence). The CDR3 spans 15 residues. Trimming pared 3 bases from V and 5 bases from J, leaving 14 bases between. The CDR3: CASSFLGDIDQPQHF. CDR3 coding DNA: TGTGCCAGCAGTTTTCTCGGGGACATCGATCAGCCCCAGCATTTT.

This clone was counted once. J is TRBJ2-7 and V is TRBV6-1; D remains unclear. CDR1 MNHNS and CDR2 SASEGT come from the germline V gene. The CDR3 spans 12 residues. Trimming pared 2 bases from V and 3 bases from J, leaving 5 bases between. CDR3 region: CASSEIGYEQYF. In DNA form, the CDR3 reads TGTGCCAGCAGTGAAATCGGCTACGAGCAGTACTTC.

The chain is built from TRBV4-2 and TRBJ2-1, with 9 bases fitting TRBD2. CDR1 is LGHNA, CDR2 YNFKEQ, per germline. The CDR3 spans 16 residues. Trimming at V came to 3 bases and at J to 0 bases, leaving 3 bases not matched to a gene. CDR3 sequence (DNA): TGTGCCAGCAGCCAGACGACTAGCGGCTCCTACAATGAGCAGTTCTTC. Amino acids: CASSQTTSGSYNEQFF.

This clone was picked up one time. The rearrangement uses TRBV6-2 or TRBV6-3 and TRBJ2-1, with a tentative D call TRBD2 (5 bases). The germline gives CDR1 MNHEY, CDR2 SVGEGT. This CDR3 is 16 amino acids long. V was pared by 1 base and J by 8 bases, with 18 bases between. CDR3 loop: CASSYLPGKTADEQFF. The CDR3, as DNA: TGTGCCAGCAGTTACTTACCGGGAAAAACTGCGGATGAGCAGTTCTTC.

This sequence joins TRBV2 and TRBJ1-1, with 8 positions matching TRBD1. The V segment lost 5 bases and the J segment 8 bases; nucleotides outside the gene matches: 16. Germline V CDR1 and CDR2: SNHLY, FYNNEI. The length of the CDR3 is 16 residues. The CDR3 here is CASSTARIQGALEAFF. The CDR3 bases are TGTGCCAGCAGTACCGCTCGAATTCAGGGGGCTTTAGAAGCTTTCTTT.

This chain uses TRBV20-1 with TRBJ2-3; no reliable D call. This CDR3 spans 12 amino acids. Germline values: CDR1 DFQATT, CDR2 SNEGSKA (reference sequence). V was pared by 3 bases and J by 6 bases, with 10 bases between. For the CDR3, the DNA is TGCAGTGCTAGTGACGGTCGCGATACGCAGTATTTT. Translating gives CSASDGRDTQYF.

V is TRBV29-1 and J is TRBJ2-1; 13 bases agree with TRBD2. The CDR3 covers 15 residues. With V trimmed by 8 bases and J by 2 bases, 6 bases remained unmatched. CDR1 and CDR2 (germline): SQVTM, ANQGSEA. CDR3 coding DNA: TGCAGCACAAAAACTAGCGGGAGGGCCTACAATGAGCAGTTCTTC. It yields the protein CSTKTSGRAYNEQFF.

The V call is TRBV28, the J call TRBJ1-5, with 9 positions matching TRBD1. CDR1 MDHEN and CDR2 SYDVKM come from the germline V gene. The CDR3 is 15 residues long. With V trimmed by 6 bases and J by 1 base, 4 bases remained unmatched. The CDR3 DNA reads TGTGCCAGCAGACGGGACAGGGTAAGCAATCAGCCCCAGCATTTT. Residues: CASRRDRVSNQPQHF. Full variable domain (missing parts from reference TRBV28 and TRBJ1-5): DVKVTQSSRYLVKRTGEKVFLECVQDMDHENMFWYRQDPGLGLRLIYFSYDVKMKEKGDIPEGYSVSREKKERFSLILESASTNQTSMYLCASRRDRVSNQPQHFGDGTRLSIL.

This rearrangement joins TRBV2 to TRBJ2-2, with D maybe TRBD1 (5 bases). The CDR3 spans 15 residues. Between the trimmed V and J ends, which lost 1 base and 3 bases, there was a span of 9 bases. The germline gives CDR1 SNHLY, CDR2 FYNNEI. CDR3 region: CASSEGPGYTGELFF. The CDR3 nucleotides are TGTGCCAGCAGTGAAGGTCCAGGGTACACCGGGGAGCTGTTTTTT.

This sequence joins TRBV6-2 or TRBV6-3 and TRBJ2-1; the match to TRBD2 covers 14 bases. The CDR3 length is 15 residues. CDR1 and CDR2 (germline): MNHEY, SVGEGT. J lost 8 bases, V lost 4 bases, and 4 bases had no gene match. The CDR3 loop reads CASSLGLAGVDEQFF. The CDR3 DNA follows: TGTGCCAGCAGTTTGGGACTAGCGGGGGTTGATGAGCAGTTCTTC.

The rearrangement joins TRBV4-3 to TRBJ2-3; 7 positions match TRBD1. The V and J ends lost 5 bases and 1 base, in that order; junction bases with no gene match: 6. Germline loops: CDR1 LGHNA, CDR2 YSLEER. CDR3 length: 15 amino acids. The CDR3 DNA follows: TGCGCCAGCAGCGGCCGGGACAGAGGCACAGATACGCAGTATTTT. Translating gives CASSGRDRGTDTQYF.

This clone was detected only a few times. The CDR3 DNA reads TGCAGTGCTAGGACTGGGGAGACCCAGTACTTC. Protein sequence: CSARTGETQYF. The rearrangement joins TRBV20-1 to TRBJ2-5; D is unresolved. V gave up 3 bases and J gave up 5 bases, with 7 bases separating them. Germline V gene data show CDR1 as DFQATT and CDR2 as SNEGSKA (reference sequence). CDR3 length: 11 residues.